A single sample gave rise to the 28 T cell receptor beta chains below, sequenced in a study of blood T cell repertoires in COVID-19. Sequencing used immunoSEQ multiplex PCR; TCRdb keeps in-frame clones, though not all of them. Of roughly 300,000 clones in the sample, 80% to 90% were seen once. Sequenced sample: peripheral blood. The receptors derive from a man in his late teens or twenties who had recovered from COVID-19.

The V gene is TRBV3-1 (or the pseudogene TRBV3-2), the J gene TRBJ2-1; 12 nucleotides match TRBD2. This CDR3 spans 14 amino acids. The trim removed 8 bases at V and 4 bases at J, leaving 3 bases unmatched. The V gene's germline CDR1 is LGHDT and CDR2 YNNKEL (reference sequence). Written as DNA, the CDR3 is TGTGCCAGCGGTACTAGCGGGGGGTACAATGAGCAGTTCTTC. Translation: CASGTSGGYNEQFF.

The gene calls are TRBV4-1 and TRBJ2-1, with 15 positions matching TRBD2. This CDR3 contains 18 residues. Germline lookup yields CDR1 MGHRA and CDR2 YSYEKL. The V segment lost 1 base and the J segment 7 bases; nucleotides outside the gene matches: 8. CDR3 in amino acids: CASSQAPGLAGGSNEQFF. CDR3 in DNA: TGCGCCAGCAGCCAAGCCCCGGGACTAGCGGGAGGTAGTAATGAGCAGTTCTTC.

V is TRBV18 and J is TRBJ1-4; 10 nucleotides agree with TRBD1. V gave up 6 bases and J gave up 5 bases; unmatched junction bases: 6. The CDR3 has 15 residues. Germline CDR1 KGHSH, CDR2 LQKENI. CDR3 sequence: CASSPRTGGNEKLFF. The CDR3 DNA reads TGTGCCAGCTCCCCTCGGACAGGGGGAAATGAAAAACTGTTTTTT.

The chain couples TRBV27 to TRBJ2-7; D is perhaps TRBD2 (6 bases). The CDR3 loop spans 17 amino acids. Germline V gives CDR1 MNHEY, CDR2 SMNVEV (reference sequence). Deletions cut 3 bases from V and 3 bases from J, with 21 bases between. The CDR3 DNA follows: TGTGCCAGCAGTTTTTATTCTAGGCGGGGCAACGGCTACGAGCAGTACTTC. Translated: CASSFYSRRGNGYEQYF.

The J gene is TRBJ1-1, the V gene TRBV6-1; D gene ambiguous. The germline V gene has CDR1 MNHNS and CDR2 SASEGT. This CDR3 comprises 14 residues. The germline V and J ends were trimmed by 2 bases and 0 bases, with 7 bases remaining between them. CDR3: CASSEPLLNTEAFF. In nucleotides, the CDR3 is TGTGCCAGCAGTGAACCCCTATTGAACACTGAAGCTTTCTTT.

The rearrangement links TRBV27 to TRBJ1-1; 7 bases match TRBD1. V shed 6 bases and J 0 bases; nucleotides not matched to a gene: 4. The germline V gene has CDR1 MNHEY and CDR2 SMNVEV (reference sequence). CDR3 size: 14 residues. CDR3 DNA: TGTGCCAGCAGAAGGGGACAGCTGAACACTGAAGCTTTCTTT. Translated, it gives CASRRGQLNTEAFF.

This chain joins TRBV6-6 and TRBJ1-1; a possible D gene is TRBD1 (6 bases). CDR3 length: 15 residues. From germline, CDR1 is MNHNY and CDR2 SVGAGI (reference sequence). V dropped 10 bases and J dropped 3 bases, with 21 bases sitting between them. CDR3 nucleotides: TGTGCCATCCTCCGCTTTTTAGGACAGCACACTGAAGCTTTCTTT. It is translated as CAILRFLGQHTEAFF.

V usage is TRBV27 and J usage is TRBJ1-3, with TRBD1 as a possible D gene (5 bases). This CDR3 region has 15 residues. CDR1 MNHEY and CDR2 SMNVEV come from the germline V gene (reference sequence). V was trimmed by 7 bases and J by 2 bases, leaving 15 bases between them. This CDR3 is CASTTGGVAGNTIYF. The CDR3, as DNA: TGTGCCAGCACCACCGGGGGGGTGGCTGGAAACACCATATATTTT.

This chain joins TRBV7-9 and TRBJ2-5; 10 bases align to TRBD2. Germline V lookup: CDR1 SEHNR, CDR2 FQNEAQ (reference sequence). V dropped 5 bases and J dropped 4; count of bases not matched to a gene: 10. This CDR3 contains 16 residues. The CDR3 reads CASSHLLAGALETQYF. The CDR3 DNA follows: TGTGCCAGCAGCCACCTCCTAGCGGGGGCCTTAGAGACCCAGTACTTC.

This chain's CDR3 is CASSLAGGPNTEAFF. CDR3 sequence (DNA): TGCGCCAGCAGCTTGGCGGGGGGACCGAACACTGAAGCTTTCTTT. The rearrangement joins TRBV5-1 to TRBJ1-1; perhaps TRBD1 as D (5 bases). V was cut by 0 bases and J by 1 base, with 10 bases left in between. The CDR3 loop spans 15 amino acids. Germline CDR1 reads SGHRS; CDR2 reads YFSETQ.

V usage is TRBV7-2 and J usage is TRBJ1-5, with 7 bases fitting TRBD1. The CDR3 is 16 residues long. V shed 1 base, J shed 3 bases, and the junction held 6 bases outside the gene matches. CDR1 SGHTA and CDR2 FQGNSA come from the germline V gene. CDR3 protein: CASSLVGTAANQPQHF. The CDR3 DNA follows: TGTGCCAGCAGCTTAGTGGGGACAGCGGCCAATCAGCCCCAGCATTTT.

The V and J genes are TRBV10-3 and TRBJ1-2; D is perhaps TRBD1 (5 bases). The CDR3 covers 15 residues. With 0 bases removed from V and 4 bases from J, the gap between germline ends came to 12 bases. Per the germline V gene, CDR1 is ENHRY and CDR2 is SYGVKD. As DNA, the CDR3 is TGTGCCATCAGTGAGTCGGGGGGACCCATCTATGGCTACACCTTC. Its translation is CAISESGGPIYGYTF.

The rearrangement uses TRBV6-5 and TRBJ1-2, with 11 bases matching TRBD1. The V and J ends lost 4 bases and 7 bases, in that order; junction bases with no gene match: 11. The length of the CDR3 is 16 residues. CDR1 and CDR2 (germline): MNHEY, SVGAGI. In DNA, the CDR3 is TGTGCCAGCAGTTCGAACCCCGGACAGGGGGCGATTGGCTACACCTTC. Protein: CASSSNPGQGAIGYTF.

The genes are TRBV12-3 or TRBV12-4 and TRBJ2-3; tentatively, D is TRBD1 (5 bases). V lost 5 bases, J lost 3 bases, and 9 bases lay in between. The CDR3 runs to 13 residues. The CDR3 bases are TGTGCCAGCAGTCTGACAGAAACAGATACGCAGTATTTT. Its protein is CASSLTETDTQYF.

CDR3 protein: CASSLDRFGYTF. CDR3 DNA: TGTGCCAGCAGCTTAGATCGGTTTGGCTACACCTTC. The V and J genes are TRBV11-2 and TRBJ1-2, with D hard to call. CDR3 length equals 12 residues. Germline V gives CDR1 SGHAT, CDR2 FQNNGV. The germline V and J ends were trimmed by 0 bases and 7 bases, with 6 bases remaining between them. Complete variable domain (other parts from reference TRBV11-2 and TRBJ1-2): EAGVAQSPRYKIIEKRQSVAFWCNPISGHATLYWYQQILGQGPKLLIQFQNNGVVDDSQLPKDRFSAERLKGVDSTLKIQPAKLEDSAVYLCASSLDRFGYTFGSGTRLTVV.

This clone was seen more than once but under ten times. The V gene is TRBV3-1 (or the pseudogene TRBV3-2), the J gene TRBJ1-1; 9 bases match TRBD1. CDR1 is LGHDT and CDR2 is YNNKEL in the germline V gene (reference sequence). Germline trimming cut 2 bases from V and 5 bases from J; bases unmatched to any gene: 3. The CDR3 has 14 amino acids. The CDR3 DNA follows: TGTGCCAGCAGCCAATCAGACAGGGGGACTGAAGCTTTCTTT. This codes for CASSQSDRGTEAFF.

The chain recombines TRBV10-3 with TRBJ1-1; D call uncertain. The germline CDR1 and CDR2 sequences are ENHRY and SYGVKD. V gave up 6 bases and J gave up 1 base, with 12 bases separating them. The CDR3 spans 14 residues. CDR3 in DNA: TGTGCCATCAGCCCCGACATAAGGAACACTGAAGCTTTCTTT. It codes for CAISPDIRNTEAFF.

This chain links TRBV5-1 with TRBJ2-6; tentative D call: TRBD2 (6 bases). Germline V gives CDR1 SGHRS, CDR2 YFSETQ. This CDR3 has 16 residues. Trimming pared 4 bases from V and 0 bases from J, leaving 11 bases between. The CDR3 DNA sequence: TGCGCCAGCAGCGCCGGAGGGCCCTCTGGGGCCAACGTCCTGACTTTC. Encoded protein: CASSAGGPSGANVLTF.

The chain has TRBV6-5 and TRBJ1-1; 7 bases fit TRBD1. The germline V gene has CDR1 MNHEY and CDR2 SVGAGI. The CDR3 covers 14 residues. The V and J ends lost 6 bases and 1 base, in that order; junction bases with no gene match: 5. The DNA for the CDR3 is TGTGCCAGCAGAGCCGGGACAGCGAACACTGAAGCTTTCTTT. As protein: CASRAGTANTEAFF.

The rearrangement joins TRBV11-2 to TRBJ1-2; D possibly corresponds to TRBD1 (5 bases). Germline loops: CDR1 SGHAT, CDR2 FQNNGV. V was trimmed by 4 bases and J by 7 bases, leaving 7 bases between them. The CDR3 contains 11 residues. The CDR3 loop is CASSSGAGYTF. The DNA of the CDR3 is TGTGCCAGCAGCTCTGGGGCTGGCTACACCTTC.

This sequence joins TRBV13 and TRBJ1-2; D gene unclear. The CDR3 is 14 amino acids. Trimming pared 2 bases from V and 0 bases from J, leaving 7 bases between. Germline CDR1 PRHDT, CDR2 FYEKMQ (reference sequence). CDR3 in DNA: TGTGCCAGCAGCTTATTTCCGTCTAACTATGGCTACACCTTC. Translated, it gives CASSLFPSNYGYTF.

The chain couples TRBV25-1 to TRBJ2-3; D remains unclear. The CDR3 spans 13 residues. The germline CDR1 and CDR2 sequences are MGHDK and SYGVNS. V lost 4 bases and J 1 base, leaving 6 bases between the germline ends. CDR3 in amino acids: CASSGGGTDTQYF. Written as DNA, the CDR3 is TGTGCCAGCAGTGGAGGAGGCACAGATACGCAGTATTTT.

V and J are TRBV3-1 (or the pseudogene TRBV3-2) and TRBJ2-1; D is unclear. The CDR3 has 18 residues. CDR1 and CDR2 (germline): LGHDT, YNNKEL (reference sequence). V shed 1 base and J shed 0 bases, with 16 bases lying between them. The CDR3 loop reads CASSQGHGTLSSYNEQFF. For the CDR3, the DNA is TGTGCCAGCAGCCAAGGCCACGGTACTCTGAGCTCCTACAATGAGCAGTTCTTC.

This clone was counted once. The gene calls are TRBV23-1 and TRBJ1-6; no clear D gene. TRBV23-1 is designated an ORF whose function remains uncertain. The V gene lost 0 bases and the J gene lost 2 bases, with 14 bases spanning the gap. The CDR3 runs to 18 residues. The CDR3 region is CASSQSNTTSPYNSPLHF. CDR3 DNA: TGCGCCAGCAGTCAATCAAATACTACCTCCCCCTATAATTCACCCCTCCACTTT.

The rearrangement links TRBV7-2 to TRBJ1-3, with D tentatively TRBD1 (5 bases). V lost 6 bases and J lost 0, with 12 bases in between. CDR3 length equals 15 residues. CDR1 and CDR2 (germline): SGHTA, FQGNSA. The CDR3 loop is CASSKQVPSGNTIYF. The CDR3 nucleotides read TGTGCCAGCAGTAAACAGGTTCCCTCTGGAAACACCATATATTTT.

The gene calls are TRBV29-1 and TRBJ1-5, with 7 bases identical to TRBD1. Germline-derived CDR1 and CDR2 are SQVTM and ANQGSEA. This CDR3 spans 13 amino acids. Trimming cost V 6 bases and J 6 bases; bases outside gene matches: 8. In DNA, the CDR3 is TGCAGCGTGGCACAGGGGCCCGGTCAGCCCCAGCATTTT. Amino acid sequence: CSVAQGPGQPQHF.

Worth noting for this clone: Relative to the germline gene, one junction end is altered; a read error may explain this. The chain carries TRBV6-5 and TRBJ1-2, with D maybe TRBD1 (5 bases). CDR1 and CDR2 from the germline V gene are MNHEY and SVGAGI. The CDR3 spans 15 residues. CDR3 coding DNA: TGTGCCAGCAGCTACTCCGGAGGGGCCCCATATGGCTACACCTTC. Its protein product is CASSYSGGAPYGYTF.

The chain joins TRBV5-1 to TRBJ2-2; D perhaps matches TRBD1 (6 bases). Per germline, CDR1 SGHRS and CDR2 YFSETQ. Trimming took off 5 bases at V and 2 bases at J, with 13 bases between the two ends. CDR3 size: 15 residues. The CDR3 DNA sequence: TGCGCCAGCAGACGGGACAACTCAAACACCGGGGAGCTGTTTTTT. Residues: CASRRDNSNTGELFF.